The sequence of this T cell receptor beta chain was determined in a study of T cells and Merkel cell carcinoma outcomes (dated by TCRdb to 2018 to 2021). Broadly, across the study: The study looked at whether the tumor T-cell repertoire and T-cell density could predict clinical outcome in patients with Merkel cell carcinoma.

The samples were taken from patients with Merkel cell carcinoma. Results the study describes overall, beyond this receptor: The combination of T-cell repertoire features and T-cell density was reported to predict clinical outcomes in patients with Merkel cell carcinoma.

Germline trimming amounts to 0 bases on V and 9 bases on J, with 8 as the count of junction bases outside the gene matches. From the cysteine through the phenylalanine, the CDR3 covers 15 amino acids. Only the CDR3 portion is preserved as DNA: 45 bases, with reading frame beginning at the first base. The germline V gene (reference sequence) provides CDR1 SGHNT and CDR2 YYREEE. The library came from the immunoSEQ multiplex PCR assay. As stored in TCRdb, this immuneACCESS dataset retains in-frame rearrangements with V and J assigned. A fraction of the clones does not appear; measured against another copy, unresolved V genes explain less than half of the discrepancy, and the remainder lacks a known reason. The sample table lists 4,000 to 4,500 clones, about 92% of them with a count of one. The ten largest clones add up to approximately 1.8% of the sample. The table lists this clone with a count of one. Its antigen target is currently unknown. No base quality values were provided; no much bigger clone lies one nucleotide off.

This receptor chain uses TRBV5-4 and TRBJ2-3; 9 bases in the junction line up with TRBD2. This TCR was sampled from a human donor with Merkel cell carcinoma. The sequencing sample was made of tumor tissue from Merkel cell carcinoma. The base sequence is TGTGCCAGCAGCTTGGTTTCGCGGGAGGGCGACACGCAGTATTTT. Translated, this is CASSLVSREGDTQYF.